The rows below give T cell receptor beta chains drawn from one sample of a study of blood T cells in healthy people across ages. TCRdb re-derived calls from the 5' RACE reads in MiXCR, one entry per CDR3 protein. The sample gives 1.4 million to 1.5 million distinct CDR3 sequences, approximately 42% of which show up once; 7% to 9.5% is in the top ten. The sequenced sample was blood. The origin of the receptors is a woman aged 18-29 years in good health. The CDR3 runs from the conserved cysteine through the conserved F or W. Each record gives: D gene, clone size, J gene, V gene, CDR3 protein, CDR3 DNA. D genes are given only for firm matches. Size is omitted from some rows. Given values are once, few, many or a class for expanded clones.

>TRBD1|.|TRBJ1-2|TRBV30
CAWRRTGRANYGYTF
TGTGCCTGGAGAAGGACAGGGCGGGCGAACTATGGCTACACCTTC
>.|few|TRBJ2-7|TRBV7-9
CASSLASASAYEQYF
TGTGCCAGCAGCTTAGCGTCAGCCAGCGCCTACGAGCAGTACTTC
>.|few|TRBJ2-5|TRBV6-5
CASTSEVETQYF
TGTGCCAGCACTAGTGAGGTGGAGACCCAGTACTTC
>TRBD2|.|TRBJ2-1|TRBV7-2
CASNLAVSYNEQFF
TGTGCCAGCAACCTAGCGGTATCCTACAATGAGCAGTTCTTC
>TRBD1|.|TRBJ1-5|TRBV5-1
CASSLDRGANQPQHF
TGCGCCAGCAGCTTGGACAGGGGGGCGAATCAGCCCCAGCATTTT
>TRBD2|few|TRBJ2-7|TRBV5-1
CASSSSGGFSYEQYF
TGCGCCAGCAGTTCATCGGGGGGGTTCTCCTACGAGCAGTACTTC
>TRBD2|.|TRBJ2-3|TRBV4-1
CASSQARASGATDTQYF
TGCGCCAGCAGCCAAGCTCGGGCTAGCGGGGCCACAGATACGCAGTATTTT
>.|.|TRBJ1-1|TRBV25-1
CASRPGRSNTEAFF
TGTGCCAGCAGACCGGGACGGTCGAACACTGAAGCTTTCTTT
>TRBD1|few|TRBJ2-5|TRBV2
CASSGWDRVETQYF
TGTGCCAGCAGTGGTTGGGACAGGGTTGAGACCCAGTACTTC
>.|.|TRBJ1-5|TRBV7-2
CASRTQVNQPQHF
TGTGCCAGCCGCACCCAGGTTAATCAGCCCCAGCATTTT
>.|.|TRBJ2-3|TRBV11-2
CASSPTRAGRDTQYF
TGTGCCAGCAGTCCGACGCGTGCAGGAAGAGATACGCAGTATTTT
>.|few|TRBJ2-3|TRBV24-1
CATSDPTGASDTQYF
TGTGCCACCAGTGATCCGACCGGTGCATCAGATACGCAGTATTTT
>.|.|TRBJ1-2|TRBV9
CASSEPARGYTF
TGTGCCAGCAGCGAGCCGGCGCGGGGCTACACCTTC
>TRBD1|few|TRBJ1-2|TRBV12-3/TRBV12-4
CASSLHRGTVYGYTF
TGTGCCAGCAGTTTGCACAGGGGCACCGTCTATGGCTACACCTTC
>TRBD2|.|TRBJ2-1|TRBV6-5
CASTASGVHNEQFF
TGTGCCAGCACGGCTAGCGGGGTCCACAATGAGCAGTTCTTC
>TRBD2|.|TRBJ2-5|TRBV29-1
CGVHEKAGSHREQYF
TGCGGCGTACATGAGAAAGCGGGAAGCCATCGAGAGCAGTACTTC
>.|many|TRBJ2-1|TRBV29-1
CSVETRLGGNEQFF
TGCAGCGTTGAAACTCGCCTAGGGGGGAATGAGCAGTTCTTC
>TRBD2|.|TRBJ2-1|TRBV10-3
CATGLEAVAEQFF
TGTGCCACGGGACTAGAAGCGGTAGCTGAGCAGTTCTTC
>.|few|TRBJ2-1|TRBV29-1
CSVEARDPYNEQFF
TGCAGCGTTGAAGCAAGAGACCCTTACAATGAGCAGTTCTTC
>.|.|TRBJ2-1|TRBV12-5
CASGPGLLLGGETQFF
TGTGCTAGTGGTCCTGGACTTCTTCTCGGGGGAGAGACCCAGTTCTTC
>.|once|TRBJ2-4|TRBV6-5
CASRRHRDTAKNIQYF
TGTGCCAGCAGGCGACACAGGGATACGGCCAAAAACATTCAGTACTTC
>.|.|TRBJ2-7|TRBV20-1
CSARSRGSNYEQYF
TGCAGTGCTAGGTCTAGGGGGAGTAACTACGAGCAGTACTTC
>TRBD2|.|TRBJ2-7|TRBV14
CASSPPSYLAGGNPYEQYF
TGTGCCAGCAGCCCCCCGAGTTATCTGGCGGGAGGGAACCCCTACGAGCAGTACTTC
>TRBD2|few|TRBJ2-5|TRBV6-5
CASSRDYSEETQYF
TGTGCCAGCAGCCGGGACTACTCCGAAGAGACCCAGTACTTC
>.|.|TRBJ1-6|TRBV27
CASSLRAGDNSPLHF
TGTGCCAGCAGCCTCCGGGCAGGGGATAATTCACCCCTCCACTTT
>.|.|TRBJ2-1|TRBV4-1
CASSQEGAAYNEQFF
TGCGCCAGCAGCCAAGAGGGAGCGGCCTACAATGAGCAGTTCTTC
>TRBD2|.|TRBJ2-7|TRBV6-1
CASSAFSGEPYEQYF
TGTGCCAGCAGTGCCTTTAGCGGGGAGCCCTACGAGCAGTACTTC
>TRBD2|.|TRBJ2-1|TRBV12-3/TRBV12-4
CASSRREEVNEQFF
TGTGCCAGCAGCCGCCGGGAGGAGGTAAATGAGCAGTTCTTC
>TRBD2|once|TRBJ2-5|TRBV11-2
CASSLIVSGSPQETQYF
TGTGCCAGCAGCTTAATAGTTAGCGGGAGTCCCCAAGAGACCCAGTACTTC
>.|.|TRBJ2-1|TRBV2
CASSSQSNEQFF
TGTGCCAGCAGCTCACAGTCTAACGAGCAGTTCTTC
>.|.|TRBJ1-5|TRBV4-1
CASSQDPQGSQPQHF
TGCGCCAGCAGCCAAGATCCCCAGGGAAGCCAGCCCCAGCATTTT
>TRBD2|.|TRBJ2-7|TRBV29-1
CSVGGWGGRYSYEQYF
TGCAGCGTTGGCGGCTGGGGCGGGAGATATTCCTACGAGCAGTACTTC
>.|.|TRBJ2-1|TRBV20-1
CSARVDRSYNEQFF
TGCAGTGCTAGGGTGGACCGCTCCTACAATGAGCAGTTCTTC
>TRBD1|.|TRBJ1-2|TRBV4-2
CASSQDRQGPGYSGYTF
TGTGCCAGCAGCCAGGACCGACAGGGCCCGGGCTATAGTGGCTACACCTTC
>TRBD1|.|TRBJ1-5|TRBV2
CASSRDSGGDQPQHF
TGTGCCAGCAGTCGAGATTCAGGGGGGGATCAGCCCCAGCATTTT
>TRBD1|.|TRBJ1-4|TRBV27
CASSPTRQGYEKLFF
TGTGCCAGCAGTCCGACCCGACAGGGGTATGAAAAACTGTTTTTT
>.|few|TRBJ2-7|TRBV20-1
CSARAGHDEQYF
TGCAGTGCTAGAGCTGGACACGACGAGCAGTACTTC
>TRBD2|.|TRBJ2-5|TRBV6-1
CARPGISGGTQYF
TGTGCCCGACCGGGGATTTCGGGGGGGACCCAGTACTTC
>.|.|TRBJ2-7|TRBV7-9
CAVEDRTYEQYF
TGTGCCGTGGAAGACAGAACCTACGAGCAGTACTTC
>.|.|TRBJ1-2|TRBV6-1
CASSEAIIVTNYGYTF
TGTGCCAGCAGTGAAGCGATTATAGTGACTAACTATGGCTACACCTTC
>.|few|TRBJ2-5|TRBV28
CASSNPAAGSREQYF
TGTGCCAGCAGCAACCCTGCCGCGGGATCGAGGGAGCAGTACTTC
>TRBD1|few|TRBJ2-7|TRBV20-1
CSAPIGFRGNGAYEQYF
TGCAGTGCCCCGATTGGCTTCAGGGGGAACGGGGCCTACGAGCAGTACTTC
>.|few|TRBJ1-2|TRBV15
CATSRTPLTLGYGYTF
TGTGCCACCAGCAGAACTCCCTTAACCCTTGGGTATGGCTACACCTTC
>TRBD1|.|TRBJ1-2|TRBV3-1
CDSSQGGPGVTPFSPRGYTF
TGTGACAGCAGCCAAGGGGGCCCTGGGGTCACACCATTTTCCCCAAGGGGCTACACCTTC
>TRBD1|.|TRBJ1-4|TRBV20-1
CSALRGGNEKLFF
TGCAGTGCTCTCAGGGGGGGTAATGAAAAACTGTTTTTT
>.|.|TRBJ2-5|TRBV5-1
CASTLGWGKEAGETQYF
TGCGCCAGCACCCTTGGATGGGGGAAGGAGGCAGGAGAGACCCAGTACTTC
>.|.|TRBJ2-5|TRBV2
CASSETEGVSERNYNEQYF
TGTGCCAGCAGTGAAACGGAAGGGGTATCGGAGCGGAACTACAATGAGCAGTACTTC